Listed below are T cell receptor beta chains from one sample, sequenced in a study of blood T cell repertoires in COVID-19. Sequencing was performed with immunoSEQ multiplex PCR; in TCRdb, only in-frame clones are kept and a portion is missing. The repertoire includes about 70,000 clones, over 80% of them detected once, and roughly 2% sits in the top ten. The specimen sequenced was peripheral blood. These receptors were taken from a woman aged 55-70 years with acute or convalescent COVID-19. Each CDR3 is given with its conserved first and last residue. A D gene is named only where the DNA matches it firmly. Part of the rows lack a size; the others show once, few, many or a class for expanded clones.

TRBV5-4	TRBJ2-3	-	TRBD2	CASSSIAGPSTDTQYF	TGTGCCAGCAGCTCCATAGCGGGGCCTAGCACAGATACGCAGTATTTT
TRBV3-1/TRBV3-2	TRBJ2-7	-	TRBD1	CASSLGQGKDEQYF	TGTGCCAGCAGCCTGGGACAGGGTAAGGACGAGCAGTACTTC
TRBV15	TRBJ1-2	-	-	CATSRDRVKGTGLNYGYTF	TGTGCCACCAGCAGAGATCGTGTTAAGGGAACAGGGCTGAACTATGGCTACACCTTC
TRBV29-1	TRBJ2-1	few	-	CSVRQRANEQFF	TGCAGCGTCCGGCAGCGCGCCAATGAGCAGTTCTTC
TRBV7-9	TRBJ1-1	-	-	CASSSQTPNTEAFF	TGTGCCAGCAGCTCACAAACCCCCAACACTGAAGCTTTCTTT
TRBV28	TRBJ1-5	-	-	CASTITGRPQHF	TGTGCCAGCACCATAACAGGGAGGCCCCAGCATTTT
TRBV9	TRBJ2-7	-	TRBD1	CASSVGTGGVYEQYF	TGTGCCAGCAGCGTAGGGACAGGGGGAGTCTACGAGCAGTACTTC
TRBV7-9	TRBJ1-4	-	-	CASSRDWRAEKLFF	TGTGCCAGCAGCCGGGATTGGAGGGCTGAAAAACTGTTTTTT
TRBV30	TRBJ1-5	-	-	CACATGNQPQHF	TGTGCCTGCGCTACAGGCAATCAGCCCCAGCATTTT
TRBV29-1	TRBJ1-4	-	TRBD1	CSVATGGNLVATNEKLFF	TGCAGCGTTGCTACAGGGGGCAATTTAGTTGCAACTAATGAAAAACTGTTTTTT
TRBV19	TRBJ1-3	-	-	CASSIPQGGSSGNTIYF	TGTGCCAGTAGTATACCCCAAGGAGGGAGCTCTGGAAACACCATATATTTT
TRBV5-1	TRBJ2-3	-	-	CASSDLTARSTDTQYF	TGCGCCAGCAGCGACCTGACGGCGAGGTCCACAGATACGCAGTATTTT
TRBV12-3/TRBV12-4	TRBJ1-2	few	-	CASSFYSNYGYTF	TGTGCCAGCAGTTTTTACAGTAACTATGGCTACACCTTC
TRBV7-9	TRBJ1-2	-	-	CASSPQTETFFNYGYTF	TGTGCCAGCAGCCCCCAGACAGAGACATTTTTTAACTATGGCTACACCTTC
TRBV5-1	TRBJ1-5	-	TRBD1	CASSLGQGAMEPQHF	TGCGCCAGCAGCTTGGGCCAGGGGGCGATGGAGCCCCAGCATTTT
TRBV5-1	TRBJ1-1	-	-	CASSLVGTTGSTEAFF	TGCGCCAGCAGCTTGGTAGGCACTACAGGGTCCACTGAAGCTTTCTTT
TRBV28	TRBJ1-4	few	TRBD1	CASSSPGQGARKLFF	TGTGCCAGCAGTTCTCCGGGACAGGGGGCTAGGAAACTGTTTTTT
TRBV10-3	TRBJ1-1	-	-	CAISDWGVNTEAFF	TGTGCCATCAGTGACTGGGGGGTTAACACTGAAGCTTTCTTT
TRBV6-5	TRBJ1-5	-	TRBD1	CASRADRGRNQPQHF	TGTGCCAGCAGGGCCGACAGGGGTCGCAATCAGCCCCAGCATTTT
TRBV19	TRBJ1-1	once	TRBD1	CASGDSMNTEAFF	TGTGCCAGTGGGGACAGTATGAACACTGAAGCTTTCTTT
TRBV7-9	TRBJ1-4	-	TRBD1	CASSSTGEGEKLFF	TGTGCCAGCAGCTCGACAGGGGAGGGGGAAAAACTGTTTTTT
TRBV5-1	TRBJ2-7	-	TRBD1	CASSLGDRAGTYEQYF	TGCGCCAGCAGCTTGGGGGACAGGGCAGGGACCTACGAGCAGTACTTC
TRBV19	TRBJ2-1	-	TRBD2	CATLAGEQFF	TGTGCCACCCTAGCGGGAGAGCAGTTCTTC
TRBV6-5	TRBJ1-6	-	-	CASSSGFRSPLHF	TGTGCCAGCAGTTCCGGGTTTAGGTCACCCCTCCACTTT
TRBV5-4	TRBJ2-5	-	-	CASSSQRETQYF	TGTGCCAGCAGCTCTCAACGGGAGACCCAGTACTTC
TRBV24-1	TRBJ2-1	-	TRBD2	CATSDFGAGGFNEQFF	TGTGCCACCAGTGATTTCGGAGCGGGAGGGTTCAATGAGCAGTTCTTC
TRBV14	TRBJ2-5	-	-	CASSRRLDRESQYF	TGTGCCAGCAGCCGGCGACTGGACCGGGAGTCCCAGTACTTC
TRBV28	TRBJ2-7	-	TRBD1	CASSLAPGQGHEQYF	TGTGCCAGCAGTTTGGCGCCGGGACAGGGGCACGAGCAGTACTTC
TRBV2	TRBJ2-1	-	TRBD2	CASRGRTSPNEQFF	TGTGCCAGCAGGGGACGGACTAGCCCCAATGAGCAGTTCTTC
TRBV30	TRBJ1-5	-	TRBD1	CAWSGGQGADQPQHF	TGTGCCTGGAGTGGGGGACAGGGGGCTGATCAGCCCCAGCATTTT
TRBV6-1	TRBJ1-4	-	-	CASSDPGRVNEKLFF	TGTGCCAGCAGTGACCCAGGGAGGGTGAATGAAAAACTGTTTTTT
TRBV3-1/TRBV3-2	TRBJ1-1	-	-	CASSRNRNTEAFF	TGTGCCAGCAGCCGAAACAGGAACACTGAAGCTTTCTTT
TRBV24-1	TRBJ2-1	-	TRBD2	CATSDFTGRGYNEQFF	TGTGCCACCAGTGATTTTACCGGGAGGGGATACAATGAGCAGTTCTTC
TRBV7-9	TRBJ2-2	-	TRBD1	CASSTRQGTLGTGELFF	TGTGCCAGCAGCACTAGACAGGGGACGCTAGGCACCGGGGAGCTGTTTTTT
TRBV5-1	TRBJ1-4	-	TRBD1	CASSSHRTGGGEKLFF	TGCGCCAGCAGCTCACACCGGACAGGGGGAGGTGAAAAACTGTTTTTT
TRBV3-1/TRBV3-2	TRBJ2-1	-	TRBD2	CASSPRTSGGEEQFF	TGTGCCAGCAGCCCTAGGACTAGCGGGGGGGAGGAGCAGTTCTTC
TRBV25-1	TRBJ1-4	-	-	CASSELEVAEKLFF	TGTGCCAGCAGTGAATTGGAGGTTGCGGAAAAACTGTTTTTT
TRBV2	TRBJ2-7	-	TRBD2	CASSQLAGASYEQYF	TGTGCCAGCAGCCAACTAGCGGGGGCTTCCTACGAGCAGTACTTC
TRBV5-1	TRBJ1-4	-	TRBD1	CASSSGQTVGNEKLFF	TGCGCCAGCAGCTCGGGACAGACGGTTGGAAATGAAAAACTGTTTTTT
TRBV5-1	TRBJ1-2	-	-	CASSQTGNYGYTF	TGCGCCAGCAGTCAAACGGGTAACTATGGCTACACCTTC
TRBV5-4	TRBJ2-6	-	-	CASSLPEGVRGANVLTF	TGTGCCAGCAGCTTGCCTGAGGGGGTCCGTGGGGCCAACGTCCTGACTTTC
TRBV7-2	TRBJ1-1	once	-	CASSPYNRNTEAFF	TGTGCCAGCAGCCCCTATAACAGGAACACTGAAGCTTTCTTT
TRBV7-9	TRBJ1-6	-	-	CASSLGVGQSDNSPLHF	TGTGCCAGCAGCTTAGGGGTCGGACAGAGCGATAATTCACCCCTCCACTTT
TRBV19	TRBJ1-1	once	TRBD1	CASSIGRGLRMNTEAFF	TGTGCCAGTAGTATTGGCAGGGGGCTACGAATGAACACTGAAGCTTTCTTT
TRBV6-4	TRBJ1-6	-	-	CASSEGRAGSPLHF	TGTGCCAGCAGTGAAGGCAGGGCCGGTTCACCCCTCCACTTT
TRBV29-1	TRBJ2-2	-	-	CSVGARGVNTGELFF	TGCAGCGTTGGGGCTCGGGGAGTTAACACCGGGGAGCTGTTTTTT
TRBV6-2/TRBV6-3	TRBJ2-7	-	TRBD2	CASSYSLAGSYEQYF	TGTGCCAGCAGTTACTCGCTAGCGGGGTCCTACGAGCAGTACTTC
TRBV30	TRBJ2-3	once	TRBD2	CAWSHRAGGSTDTQYF	TGTGCCTGGAGTCACCGGGCGGGAGGTAGCACAGATACGCAGTATTTT
TRBV4-1	TRBJ2-5	-	-	CASSQDVGLRDETQYF	TGCGCCAGCAGCCAAGATGTTGGTTTGCGTGATGAGACCCAGTACTTC
TRBV18	TRBJ2-5	-	-	CASSPGTGIGETQYF	TGTGCCAGCTCACCCGGTACAGGGATCGGAGAGACCCAGTACTTC
TRBV6-1	TRBJ2-3	-	TRBD1	CASSDRDRGTQYF	TGTGCCAGCAGTGATCGGGACAGGGGTACGCAGTATTTT
TRBV15	TRBJ2-1	-	TRBD2	CATSRGLAGGVDEQFF	TGTGCCACCAGCAGGGGACTAGCGGGAGGTGTGGATGAGCAGTTCTTC
TRBV6-1	TRBJ1-4	-	-	CASSEGQQEKLFF	TGTGCCAGCAGTGAAGGGCAACAGGAAAAACTGTTTTTT
TRBV18	TRBJ1-1	-	-	CASTGQLNTEAFF	TGTGCCAGCACCGGACAGCTGAACACTGAAGCTTTCTTT